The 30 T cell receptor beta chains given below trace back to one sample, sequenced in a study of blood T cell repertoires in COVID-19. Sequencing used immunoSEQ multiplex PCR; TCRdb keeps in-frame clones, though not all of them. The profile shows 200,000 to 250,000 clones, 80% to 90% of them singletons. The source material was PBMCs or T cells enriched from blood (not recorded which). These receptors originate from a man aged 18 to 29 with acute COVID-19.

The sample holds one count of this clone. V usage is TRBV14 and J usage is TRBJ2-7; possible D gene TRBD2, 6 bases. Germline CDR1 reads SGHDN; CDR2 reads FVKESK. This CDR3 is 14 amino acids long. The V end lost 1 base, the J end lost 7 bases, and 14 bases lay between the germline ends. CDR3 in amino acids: CASSQASESAEQYF. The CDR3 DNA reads TGTGCCAGCAGCCAAGCTAGCGAGAGTGCGGAGCAGTACTTC. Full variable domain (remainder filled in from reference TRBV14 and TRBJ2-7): EAGVTQFPSHSVIEKGQTVTLRCDPISGHDNLYWYRRVMGKEIKFLLHFVKESKQDESGMPNNRFLAERTGGTYSTLKVQPAELEDSGVYFCASSQASESAEQYFGPGTRLTVT.

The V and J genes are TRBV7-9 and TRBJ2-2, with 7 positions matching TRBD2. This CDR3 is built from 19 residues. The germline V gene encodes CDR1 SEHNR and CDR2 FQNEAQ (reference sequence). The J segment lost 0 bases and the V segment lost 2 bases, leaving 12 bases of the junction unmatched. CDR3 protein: CASSLLGSGISPNTGELFF. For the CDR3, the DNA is TGTGCCAGCAGCTTACTTGGCAGCGGGATCAGTCCGAACACCGGGGAGCTGTTTTTT. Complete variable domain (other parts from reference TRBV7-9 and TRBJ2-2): DTGVSQNPRHKITKRGQNVTFRCDPISEHNRLYWYRQTLGQGPEFLTYFQNEAQLEKSRLLSDRFSAERPKGSFSTLEIQRTEQGDSAMYLCASSLLGSGISPNTGELFFGEGSRLTVL.

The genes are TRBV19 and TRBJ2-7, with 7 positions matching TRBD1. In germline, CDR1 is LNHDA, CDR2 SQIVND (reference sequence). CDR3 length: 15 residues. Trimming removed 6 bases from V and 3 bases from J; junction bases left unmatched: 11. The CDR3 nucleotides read TGTGCCAGTAGCGACCGACAGGGCTCCCTCTACGAGCAGTACTTC. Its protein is CASSDRQGSLYEQYF. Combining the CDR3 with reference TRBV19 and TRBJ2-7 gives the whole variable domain DGGITQSPKYLFRKEGQNVTLSCEQNLNHDAMYWYRQDPGQGLRLIYYSQIVNDFQKGDIAEGYSVSREKKESFPLTVTSAQKNPTAFYLCASSDRQGSLYEQYFGPGTRLTVT.

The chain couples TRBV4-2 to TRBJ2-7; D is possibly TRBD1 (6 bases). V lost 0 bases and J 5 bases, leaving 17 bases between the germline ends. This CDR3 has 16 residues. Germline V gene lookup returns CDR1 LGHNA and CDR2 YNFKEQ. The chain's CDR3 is CASSQDRGSGHHEQYF. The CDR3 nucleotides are TGTGCCAGCAGCCAAGATAGGGGGAGTGGTCACCACGAGCAGTACTTC.

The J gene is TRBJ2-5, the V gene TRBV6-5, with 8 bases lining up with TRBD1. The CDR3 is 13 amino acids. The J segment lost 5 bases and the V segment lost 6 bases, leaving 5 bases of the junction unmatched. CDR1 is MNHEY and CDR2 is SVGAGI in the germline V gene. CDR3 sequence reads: CASSVWTGETQYF. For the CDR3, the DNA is TGTGCCAGCAGCGTATGGACAGGGGAGACCCAGTACTTC.

CDR3 DNA: TGTGCCAGCAGCGTCCGGGACAGGGCAGACGAAAAACTGTTTTTT. This translates into CASSVRDRADEKLFF. The chain links TRBV14 to TRBJ1-4; 9 nucleotides line up with TRBD1. Germline assignment: CDR1 SGHDN and CDR2 FVKESK. J lost 8 bases, V lost 5 bases, and 9 bases had no gene match. The CDR3 extends over 15 amino acids. Full variable domain (rest looked up from reference TRBV14 and TRBJ1-4): EAGVTQFPSHSVIEKGQTVTLRCDPISGHDNLYWYRRVMGKEIKFLLHFVKESKQDESGMPNNRFLAERTGGTYSTLKVQPAELEDSGVYFCASSVRDRADEKLFFGSGTQLSVL.

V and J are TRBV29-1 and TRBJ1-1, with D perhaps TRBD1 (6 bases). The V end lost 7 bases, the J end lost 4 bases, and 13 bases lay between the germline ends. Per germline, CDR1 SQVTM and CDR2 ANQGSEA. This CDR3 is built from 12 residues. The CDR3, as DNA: TGCAGCGCAGAGGGACAATTCACTGAAGCTTTCTTT. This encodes CSAEGQFTEAFF.

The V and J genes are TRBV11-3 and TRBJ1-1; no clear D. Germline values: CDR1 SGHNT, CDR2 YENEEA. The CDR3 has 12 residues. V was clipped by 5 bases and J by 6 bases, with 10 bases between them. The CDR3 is CASSRGVPEAFF. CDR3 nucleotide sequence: TGTGCCAGCAGCCGTGGAGTACCTGAAGCTTTCTTT.

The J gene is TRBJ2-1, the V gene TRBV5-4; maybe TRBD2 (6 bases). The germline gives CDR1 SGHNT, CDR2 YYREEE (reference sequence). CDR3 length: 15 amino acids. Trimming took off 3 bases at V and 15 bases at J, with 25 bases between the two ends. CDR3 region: CASSYFSGASASWFF. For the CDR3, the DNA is TGTGCCAGCAGCTATTTTTCGGGAGCGAGCGCCTCGTGGTTCTTC.

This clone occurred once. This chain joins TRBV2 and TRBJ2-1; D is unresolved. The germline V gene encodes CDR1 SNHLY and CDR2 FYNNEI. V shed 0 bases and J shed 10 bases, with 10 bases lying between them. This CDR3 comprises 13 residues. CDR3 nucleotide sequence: TGTGCCAGCAGTGAAGCGGAGAGATGGGAGCAGTTCTTC. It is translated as CASSEAERWEQFF. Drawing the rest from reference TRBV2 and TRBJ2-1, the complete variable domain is EPEVTQTPSHQVTQMGQEVILRCVPISNHLYFYWYRQILGQKVEFLVSFYNNEISEKSEIFDDQFSVERPDGSNFTLKIRSTKLEDSAMYFCASSEAERWEQFFGPGTRLTVL.

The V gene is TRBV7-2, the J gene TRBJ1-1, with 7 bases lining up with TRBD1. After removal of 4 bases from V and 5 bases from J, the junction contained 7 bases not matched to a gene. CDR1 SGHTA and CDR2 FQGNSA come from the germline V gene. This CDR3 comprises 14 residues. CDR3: CASSSHNRGTEAFF. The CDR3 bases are TGTGCCAGCAGCTCCCACAACAGGGGTACTGAAGCTTTCTTT.

CDR3 region: CASSYSEANTEAFF. The CDR3, as DNA: TGTGCCAGCAGTTACTCGGAGGCGAACACTGAAGCTTTCTTT. The rearrangement joins TRBV6-2 or TRBV6-3 to TRBJ1-1, with D unresolved. The CDR3 totals 14 residues. Deletions cut 0 bases from V and 1 base from J, with 6 bases between. CDR1 and CDR2 (germline): MNHEY, SVGEGT.

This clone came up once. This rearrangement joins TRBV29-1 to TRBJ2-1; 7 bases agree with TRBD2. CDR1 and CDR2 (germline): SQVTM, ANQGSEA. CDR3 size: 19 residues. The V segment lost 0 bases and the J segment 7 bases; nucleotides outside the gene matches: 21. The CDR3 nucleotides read TGCAGCGTTGAAGACTTCCCTTTGCGGGAGAGAGTCGGTGGGAATGAGCAGTTCTTC. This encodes CSVEDFPLRERVGGNEQFF.

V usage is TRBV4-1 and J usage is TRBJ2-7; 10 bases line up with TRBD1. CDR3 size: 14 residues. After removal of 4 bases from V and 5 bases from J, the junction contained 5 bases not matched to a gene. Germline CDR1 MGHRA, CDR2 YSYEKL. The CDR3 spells CASSRGTGAHEQYF. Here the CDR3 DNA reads TGCGCCAGCAGCCGAGGGACAGGGGCCCACGAGCAGTACTTC.

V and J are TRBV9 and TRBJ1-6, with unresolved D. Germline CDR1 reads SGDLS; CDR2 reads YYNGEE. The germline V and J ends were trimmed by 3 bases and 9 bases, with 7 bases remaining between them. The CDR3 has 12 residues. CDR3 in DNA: TGTGCCAGCAGCGCTCCTAGTTCACCCCTCCACTTT. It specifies CASSAPSSPLHF.

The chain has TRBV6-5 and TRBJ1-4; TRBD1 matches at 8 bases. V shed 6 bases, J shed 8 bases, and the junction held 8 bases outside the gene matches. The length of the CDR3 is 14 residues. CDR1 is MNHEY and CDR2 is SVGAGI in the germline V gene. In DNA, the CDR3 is TGTGCCAGCAGCTCAGCAGGGGGCAGAGAAAAACTGTTTTTT. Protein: CASSSAGGREKLFF.

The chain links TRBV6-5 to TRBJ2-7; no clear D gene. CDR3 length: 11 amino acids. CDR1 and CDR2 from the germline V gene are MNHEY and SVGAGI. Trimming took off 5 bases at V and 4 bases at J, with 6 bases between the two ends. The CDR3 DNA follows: TGTGCCAGCAGTAGACTGTACGAGCAGTACTTC. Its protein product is CASSRLYEQYF.

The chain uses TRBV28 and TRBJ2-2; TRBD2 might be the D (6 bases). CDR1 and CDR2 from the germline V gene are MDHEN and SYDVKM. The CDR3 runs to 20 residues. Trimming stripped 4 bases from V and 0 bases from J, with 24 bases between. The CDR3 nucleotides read TGTGCCAGCAGTTCTTTAGGAGCGATCCGGGACTCTACGAACACCGGGGAGCTGTTTTTT. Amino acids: CASSSLGAIRDSTNTGELFF.

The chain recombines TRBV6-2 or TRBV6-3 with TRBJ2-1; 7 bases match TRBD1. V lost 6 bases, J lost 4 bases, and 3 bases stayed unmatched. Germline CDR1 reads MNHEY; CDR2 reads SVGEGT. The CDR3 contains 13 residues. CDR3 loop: CASSLTGYNEQFF. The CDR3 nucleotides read TGTGCCAGCAGCCTGACAGGGTACAATGAGCAGTTCTTC.

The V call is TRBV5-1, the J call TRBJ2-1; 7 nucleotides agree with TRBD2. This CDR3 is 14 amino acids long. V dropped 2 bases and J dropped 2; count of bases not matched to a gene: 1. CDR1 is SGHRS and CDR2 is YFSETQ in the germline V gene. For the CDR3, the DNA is TGCGCCAGCAGCTTCGGACTAGCCTACAATGAGCAGTTCTTC. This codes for CASSFGLAYNEQFF.

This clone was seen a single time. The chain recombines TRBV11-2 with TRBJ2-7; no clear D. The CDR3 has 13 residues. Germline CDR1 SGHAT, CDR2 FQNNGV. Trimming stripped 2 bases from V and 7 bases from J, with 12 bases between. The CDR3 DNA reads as TGTGCCAGCAGCTTAACCGGGTCGGGTGAGCAGTACTTC. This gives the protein CASSLTGSGEQYF. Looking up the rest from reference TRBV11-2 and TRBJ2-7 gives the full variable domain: EAGVAQSPRYKIIEKRQSVAFWCNPISGHATLYWYQQILGQGPKLLIQFQNNGVVDDSQLPKDRFSAERLKGVDSTLKIQPAKLEDSAVYLCASSLTGSGEQYFGPGTRLTVT.

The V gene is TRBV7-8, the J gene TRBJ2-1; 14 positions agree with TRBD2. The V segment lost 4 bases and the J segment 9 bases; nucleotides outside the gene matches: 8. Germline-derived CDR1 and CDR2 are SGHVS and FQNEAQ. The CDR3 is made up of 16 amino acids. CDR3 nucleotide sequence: TGTGCCAGCAGCTCTGGGACTAGCGGGAGCTCGGGTGAGCAGTTCTTC. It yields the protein CASSSGTSGSSGEQFF.

This chain's CDR3 is CASRTGTGHTGELFF. The DNA for the CDR3 is TGTGCCAGCAGGACAGGGACAGGTCACACCGGGGAGCTGTTTTTT. The chain has TRBV6-5 and TRBJ2-2; TRBD1 matches 8 bases. V shed 6 bases and J 3 bases; nucleotides not matched to a gene: 6. This CDR3 contains 15 residues. Looked up from germline, CDR1 is MNHEY and CDR2 is SVGAGI.

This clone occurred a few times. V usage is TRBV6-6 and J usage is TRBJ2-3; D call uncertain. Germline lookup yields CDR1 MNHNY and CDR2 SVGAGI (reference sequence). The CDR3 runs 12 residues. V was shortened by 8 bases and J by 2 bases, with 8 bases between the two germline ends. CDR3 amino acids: CASAQDTDTQYF. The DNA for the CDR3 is TGTGCCAGCGCCCAGGACACAGATACGCAGTATTTT.

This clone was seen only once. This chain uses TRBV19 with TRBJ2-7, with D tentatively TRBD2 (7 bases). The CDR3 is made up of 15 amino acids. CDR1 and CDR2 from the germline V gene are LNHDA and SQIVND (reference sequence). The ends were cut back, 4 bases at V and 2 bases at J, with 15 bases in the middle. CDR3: CASSTQGGGTYEQYF. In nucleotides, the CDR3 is TGTGCCAGTAGTACCCAAGGGGGGGGTACCTACGAGCAGTACTTC.

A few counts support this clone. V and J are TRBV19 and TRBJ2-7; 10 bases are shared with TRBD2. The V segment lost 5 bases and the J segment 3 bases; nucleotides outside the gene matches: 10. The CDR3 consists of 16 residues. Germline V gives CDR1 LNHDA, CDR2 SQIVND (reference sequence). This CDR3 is CASSPRTSGGGYEQYF. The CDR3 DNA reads TGTGCCAGTAGTCCACGGACTAGCGGAGGGGGCTACGAGCAGTACTTC.

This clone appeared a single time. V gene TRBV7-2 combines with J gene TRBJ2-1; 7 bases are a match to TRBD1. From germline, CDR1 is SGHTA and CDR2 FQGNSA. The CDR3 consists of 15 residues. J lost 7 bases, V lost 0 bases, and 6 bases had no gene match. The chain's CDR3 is CASSLATTGKNEQFF. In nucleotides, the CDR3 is TGTGCCAGCAGCTTAGCAACGACAGGGAAGAATGAGCAGTTCTTC.

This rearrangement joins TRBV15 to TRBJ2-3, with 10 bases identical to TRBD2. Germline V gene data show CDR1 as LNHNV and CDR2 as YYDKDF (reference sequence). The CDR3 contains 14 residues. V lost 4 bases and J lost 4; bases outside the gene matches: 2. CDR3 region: CATSTSGSADTQYF. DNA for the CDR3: TGTGCCACCAGCACTAGCGGGAGTGCAGATACGCAGTATTTT.

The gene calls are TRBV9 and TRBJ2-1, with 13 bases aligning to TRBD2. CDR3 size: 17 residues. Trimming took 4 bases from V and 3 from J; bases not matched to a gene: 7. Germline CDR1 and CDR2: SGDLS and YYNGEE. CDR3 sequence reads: CASSTQGLAGIYNEQFF. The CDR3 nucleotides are TGTGCCAGCAGCACACAGGGACTAGCGGGGATCTACAATGAGCAGTTCTTC.

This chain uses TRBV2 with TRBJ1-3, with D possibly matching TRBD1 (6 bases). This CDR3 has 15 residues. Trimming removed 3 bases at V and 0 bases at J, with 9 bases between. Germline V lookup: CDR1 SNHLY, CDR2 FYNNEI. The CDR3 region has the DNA TGTGCCAGCAGTGACGGACAGAGCTCTGGAAACACCATATATTTT. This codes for CASSDGQSSGNTIYF.